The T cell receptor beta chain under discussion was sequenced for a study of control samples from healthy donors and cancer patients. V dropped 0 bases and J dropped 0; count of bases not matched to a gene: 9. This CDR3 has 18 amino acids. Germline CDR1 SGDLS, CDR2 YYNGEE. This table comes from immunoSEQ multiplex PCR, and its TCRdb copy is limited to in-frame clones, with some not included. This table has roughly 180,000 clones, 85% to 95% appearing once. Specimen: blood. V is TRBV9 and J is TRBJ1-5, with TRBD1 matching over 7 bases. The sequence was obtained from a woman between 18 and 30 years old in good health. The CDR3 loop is CASSVARGQTYSNQPQHF. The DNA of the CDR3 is TGTGCCAGCAGCGTAGCTAGGGGGCAGACGTATAGCAATCAGCCCCAGCATTTT. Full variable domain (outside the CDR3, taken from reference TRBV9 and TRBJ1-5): DSGVTQTPKHLITATGQRVTLRCSPRSGDLSVYWYQQSLDQGLQFLIQYYNGEERAKGNILERFSAQQFPDLHSELNLSSLELGDSALYFCASSVARGQTYSNQPQHFGDGTRLSIL.